This T cell receptor (beta chain) was documented in a study of CD8 T cells in Susac syndrome. CDR1 is SGHAT, CDR2 FQNNGV, per germline. The trim removed 5 bases at V and 5 bases at J, leaving 10 bases unmatched. The CDR3 loop spans 15 amino acids. Random hexamers were used to reverse transcribe 0.5 to 1 ug of RNA. One entry per CDR3 protein, called by TCRdb with MiXCR from the immunoSEQ multiplex PCR reads. The table records hundreds of thousands of distinct CDR3 sequences, 85% of them present only once. The multiple sclerosis control group consisted of treatment-naive patients whose relapsing-remitting disease, which was either stable or active, fulfilled revised McDonald criteria.

Material: CD8+ T cells from PBMCs. The J gene is TRBJ2-7, the V gene TRBV11-2, with 9 bases fitting TRBD2. The TCR was taken from a human donor with multiple sclerosis. CDR3 in DNA: TGTGCCAGCAGCAAAACCTGGCTAGCGGGACACGAGCAGTACTTC. This gives the protein CASSKTWLAGHEQYF.